The T cell receptor beta chain under discussion was sequenced for a study of identical twins. Study observations and caveats: There was more out-of-frame TCR alpha sharing in monozygotic twins than models estimated.

One entry per CDR3 protein, called by TCRdb with MiXCR from the 5' RACE reads. The sample contains 1,800,000 or so distinct CDR3 sequences, less than 40% of which appear only once. Points on this clonotype: The antigen is not known.

The sample was cord blood. The sequence came from a newborn girl in good health.

CDR3 loop: CASSRLAPSETQYF. The CDR3 DNA is TGCGCCAGCAGTCGACTAGCACCCTCGGAGACCCAGTACTTC. This chain connects TRBV5-1 to TRBJ2-5; 7 bases are a match to TRBD2. Losses at the gene ends were 5 bases for V and 5 bases for J; bases not matched to a gene: 9. Germline V gene sequence: CDR1 SGHRS, CDR2 YFSETQ. CDR3 length: 14 amino acids.